This entry is about one T cell receptor beta chain. This clonotype occurred many times. Its antigen has not been determined. No much larger clonotype is one base removed from it; base qualities were not supplied. The junction shows trimming of 1 base on V and 3 bases on J, plus 15 bases between the germline ends. CDR1 and CDR2 are read off the germline V gene (reference sequence) as SEHNR and FQNEAQ. From the cysteine through the phenylalanine, the CDR3 covers 16 amino acids. The entry retains the CDR3 DNA only, 48 bases that are in frame from base 1. The iRepertoire nested amplicon-rescue multiplex PCR (arm-PCR) platform was used to amplify TCR alpha and beta CDR3 regions from RNA. The input for one-step reverse transcription and amplification was roughly 85-400 ng of either tissue mRNA or PBMC total RNA. Following bead purification, Illumina adapters were added by a secondary multiplex PCR, and the libraries were gel-purified between 200 and 400 bp. Demultiplexing relied on internal 6-nucleotide barcodes carried by the libraries. Sequencing of libraries was performed on an Illumina MiSeq with 2x220 or 2x250 nucleotide paired-end reads. As for the original processing: Paired reads were merged with FLASH 1.2.11 and aligned to the GRCh37 human genome with BWA-MEM before extracting TRA and TRB reads. V and J assignment used an IMGT-derived reference of cassette sequences and CDR3 motifs that included pseudogenes. Reads were translated in three frames, and productive CDR3s were defined by a C…FGXG motif without stop codons. Unique combinations of V-J cassette pair and CDR3 amino acid sequence were defined as clonotypes. Reads were filtered by Hamming distance, with the threshold set by the sequence error rate of each sample in mapped regions. TCRdb reprocessing: public reads trimmed at Q25 with fastp, clones called with MiXCR, in-frame beta chains kept. Identical CDR3 proteins give one entry, which carries the most common genes and DNA. It is TCRdb's table, rather than the study itself, that gives the V and J calls and clone size. The sample table holds approximately 100,000 distinct CDR3 sequences, of which around a quarter were seen once. Jointly, the top ten make up about a third of the sample.

The sample originates from a study of glioma-infiltrating T cells (dated by TCRdb to the mid-2010s). Regarding the complete study: Sequencing of TCR alpha- and beta-chain repertoires was performed on glioma tissue, on non-neoplastic brain tissue, and on matched peripheral blood mononuclear cells. Three low-grade glioma patients, several primary glioblastoma patients, and three non-glioma patients who contributed non-neoplastic brain tissue made up the paired cohort. Each tissue-infiltrating repertoire was compared with the same patient's peripheral blood repertoire to measure divergence between tissue and blood T-cell populations.

Points the paper makes about the study in general: Group comparisons rested on small numbers: three non-neoplastic, three low-grade glioma and several glioblastoma patients. VJ-independent divergence between tissue and blood was found to be below expectation in non-neoplastic patients but above expectation in all gliomas, particularly low-grade gliomas. Tissue and blood shared very few CDR3 sequences, a result attributed to high CDR3 diversity and limited sampling.

Sequences were obtained from glioma tissue, nonneoplastic brain tissue, or PBMCs (not recorded which). The receptor comes from a human donor with low-grade glioma or glioblastoma, undergoing nonglioma brain surgery, or in good health (not recorded which). This sequence uses TRBV7-9 and TRBJ2-5, and perhaps TRBD2 as D gene, on 5 matching bases. In nucleotide form, the sequence is TGTGCCAGCAGCTTAGTTCGTTTCCGGGGAGAAGAGACCCAGTACTTC. Its translation reads: CASSLVRFRGEETQYF. With the portions outside the CDR3 filled from the reference TRBV7-9 and TRBJ2-5 genes, the complete variable region becomes DTGVSQNPRHKITKRGQNVTFRCDPISEHNRLYWYRQTLGQGPEFLTYFQNEAQLEKSRLLSDRFSAERPKGSFSTLEIQRTEQGDSAMYLCASSLVRFRGEETQYFGPGTRLLVL.